This T cell receptor (beta chain) was identified in a study of blood T cell repertoires in COVID-19. Study context: COVID-19 samples from acute and convalescent phases originated in the United States, Italy and Spain. In each case, the material was cDNA or gDNA derived from T cells, B-cell-depleted T cells, or PBMCs.

The germline V and J ends were trimmed by 7 bases and 10 bases, with 10 bases remaining between them. The CDR3 runs 11 residues. Methods used by the authors: Nucleated cell number was recorded as an estimate derived from reference gene primer amplification. Profiling relied on immunoSEQ multiplex PCR, and the TCRdb table lists in-frame clones only, not all of them. The DNA was the basis for D and trimming; V, J and clone size are from that table. The data show over 50,000 clones, with around 87% seen just once and approximately 7% held by the top ten. The chain employs TRBV12-3 or TRBV12-4 and TRBJ1-4; no definite D call. This TCR derives from a man aged 60-69 years with acute or convalescent COVID-19. The sample comprised peripheral blood. The CDR3 sequence: CASNTGGKLFF. The CDR3 nucleotides read TGTGCCAGCAATACTGGAGGAAAACTGTTTTTT.